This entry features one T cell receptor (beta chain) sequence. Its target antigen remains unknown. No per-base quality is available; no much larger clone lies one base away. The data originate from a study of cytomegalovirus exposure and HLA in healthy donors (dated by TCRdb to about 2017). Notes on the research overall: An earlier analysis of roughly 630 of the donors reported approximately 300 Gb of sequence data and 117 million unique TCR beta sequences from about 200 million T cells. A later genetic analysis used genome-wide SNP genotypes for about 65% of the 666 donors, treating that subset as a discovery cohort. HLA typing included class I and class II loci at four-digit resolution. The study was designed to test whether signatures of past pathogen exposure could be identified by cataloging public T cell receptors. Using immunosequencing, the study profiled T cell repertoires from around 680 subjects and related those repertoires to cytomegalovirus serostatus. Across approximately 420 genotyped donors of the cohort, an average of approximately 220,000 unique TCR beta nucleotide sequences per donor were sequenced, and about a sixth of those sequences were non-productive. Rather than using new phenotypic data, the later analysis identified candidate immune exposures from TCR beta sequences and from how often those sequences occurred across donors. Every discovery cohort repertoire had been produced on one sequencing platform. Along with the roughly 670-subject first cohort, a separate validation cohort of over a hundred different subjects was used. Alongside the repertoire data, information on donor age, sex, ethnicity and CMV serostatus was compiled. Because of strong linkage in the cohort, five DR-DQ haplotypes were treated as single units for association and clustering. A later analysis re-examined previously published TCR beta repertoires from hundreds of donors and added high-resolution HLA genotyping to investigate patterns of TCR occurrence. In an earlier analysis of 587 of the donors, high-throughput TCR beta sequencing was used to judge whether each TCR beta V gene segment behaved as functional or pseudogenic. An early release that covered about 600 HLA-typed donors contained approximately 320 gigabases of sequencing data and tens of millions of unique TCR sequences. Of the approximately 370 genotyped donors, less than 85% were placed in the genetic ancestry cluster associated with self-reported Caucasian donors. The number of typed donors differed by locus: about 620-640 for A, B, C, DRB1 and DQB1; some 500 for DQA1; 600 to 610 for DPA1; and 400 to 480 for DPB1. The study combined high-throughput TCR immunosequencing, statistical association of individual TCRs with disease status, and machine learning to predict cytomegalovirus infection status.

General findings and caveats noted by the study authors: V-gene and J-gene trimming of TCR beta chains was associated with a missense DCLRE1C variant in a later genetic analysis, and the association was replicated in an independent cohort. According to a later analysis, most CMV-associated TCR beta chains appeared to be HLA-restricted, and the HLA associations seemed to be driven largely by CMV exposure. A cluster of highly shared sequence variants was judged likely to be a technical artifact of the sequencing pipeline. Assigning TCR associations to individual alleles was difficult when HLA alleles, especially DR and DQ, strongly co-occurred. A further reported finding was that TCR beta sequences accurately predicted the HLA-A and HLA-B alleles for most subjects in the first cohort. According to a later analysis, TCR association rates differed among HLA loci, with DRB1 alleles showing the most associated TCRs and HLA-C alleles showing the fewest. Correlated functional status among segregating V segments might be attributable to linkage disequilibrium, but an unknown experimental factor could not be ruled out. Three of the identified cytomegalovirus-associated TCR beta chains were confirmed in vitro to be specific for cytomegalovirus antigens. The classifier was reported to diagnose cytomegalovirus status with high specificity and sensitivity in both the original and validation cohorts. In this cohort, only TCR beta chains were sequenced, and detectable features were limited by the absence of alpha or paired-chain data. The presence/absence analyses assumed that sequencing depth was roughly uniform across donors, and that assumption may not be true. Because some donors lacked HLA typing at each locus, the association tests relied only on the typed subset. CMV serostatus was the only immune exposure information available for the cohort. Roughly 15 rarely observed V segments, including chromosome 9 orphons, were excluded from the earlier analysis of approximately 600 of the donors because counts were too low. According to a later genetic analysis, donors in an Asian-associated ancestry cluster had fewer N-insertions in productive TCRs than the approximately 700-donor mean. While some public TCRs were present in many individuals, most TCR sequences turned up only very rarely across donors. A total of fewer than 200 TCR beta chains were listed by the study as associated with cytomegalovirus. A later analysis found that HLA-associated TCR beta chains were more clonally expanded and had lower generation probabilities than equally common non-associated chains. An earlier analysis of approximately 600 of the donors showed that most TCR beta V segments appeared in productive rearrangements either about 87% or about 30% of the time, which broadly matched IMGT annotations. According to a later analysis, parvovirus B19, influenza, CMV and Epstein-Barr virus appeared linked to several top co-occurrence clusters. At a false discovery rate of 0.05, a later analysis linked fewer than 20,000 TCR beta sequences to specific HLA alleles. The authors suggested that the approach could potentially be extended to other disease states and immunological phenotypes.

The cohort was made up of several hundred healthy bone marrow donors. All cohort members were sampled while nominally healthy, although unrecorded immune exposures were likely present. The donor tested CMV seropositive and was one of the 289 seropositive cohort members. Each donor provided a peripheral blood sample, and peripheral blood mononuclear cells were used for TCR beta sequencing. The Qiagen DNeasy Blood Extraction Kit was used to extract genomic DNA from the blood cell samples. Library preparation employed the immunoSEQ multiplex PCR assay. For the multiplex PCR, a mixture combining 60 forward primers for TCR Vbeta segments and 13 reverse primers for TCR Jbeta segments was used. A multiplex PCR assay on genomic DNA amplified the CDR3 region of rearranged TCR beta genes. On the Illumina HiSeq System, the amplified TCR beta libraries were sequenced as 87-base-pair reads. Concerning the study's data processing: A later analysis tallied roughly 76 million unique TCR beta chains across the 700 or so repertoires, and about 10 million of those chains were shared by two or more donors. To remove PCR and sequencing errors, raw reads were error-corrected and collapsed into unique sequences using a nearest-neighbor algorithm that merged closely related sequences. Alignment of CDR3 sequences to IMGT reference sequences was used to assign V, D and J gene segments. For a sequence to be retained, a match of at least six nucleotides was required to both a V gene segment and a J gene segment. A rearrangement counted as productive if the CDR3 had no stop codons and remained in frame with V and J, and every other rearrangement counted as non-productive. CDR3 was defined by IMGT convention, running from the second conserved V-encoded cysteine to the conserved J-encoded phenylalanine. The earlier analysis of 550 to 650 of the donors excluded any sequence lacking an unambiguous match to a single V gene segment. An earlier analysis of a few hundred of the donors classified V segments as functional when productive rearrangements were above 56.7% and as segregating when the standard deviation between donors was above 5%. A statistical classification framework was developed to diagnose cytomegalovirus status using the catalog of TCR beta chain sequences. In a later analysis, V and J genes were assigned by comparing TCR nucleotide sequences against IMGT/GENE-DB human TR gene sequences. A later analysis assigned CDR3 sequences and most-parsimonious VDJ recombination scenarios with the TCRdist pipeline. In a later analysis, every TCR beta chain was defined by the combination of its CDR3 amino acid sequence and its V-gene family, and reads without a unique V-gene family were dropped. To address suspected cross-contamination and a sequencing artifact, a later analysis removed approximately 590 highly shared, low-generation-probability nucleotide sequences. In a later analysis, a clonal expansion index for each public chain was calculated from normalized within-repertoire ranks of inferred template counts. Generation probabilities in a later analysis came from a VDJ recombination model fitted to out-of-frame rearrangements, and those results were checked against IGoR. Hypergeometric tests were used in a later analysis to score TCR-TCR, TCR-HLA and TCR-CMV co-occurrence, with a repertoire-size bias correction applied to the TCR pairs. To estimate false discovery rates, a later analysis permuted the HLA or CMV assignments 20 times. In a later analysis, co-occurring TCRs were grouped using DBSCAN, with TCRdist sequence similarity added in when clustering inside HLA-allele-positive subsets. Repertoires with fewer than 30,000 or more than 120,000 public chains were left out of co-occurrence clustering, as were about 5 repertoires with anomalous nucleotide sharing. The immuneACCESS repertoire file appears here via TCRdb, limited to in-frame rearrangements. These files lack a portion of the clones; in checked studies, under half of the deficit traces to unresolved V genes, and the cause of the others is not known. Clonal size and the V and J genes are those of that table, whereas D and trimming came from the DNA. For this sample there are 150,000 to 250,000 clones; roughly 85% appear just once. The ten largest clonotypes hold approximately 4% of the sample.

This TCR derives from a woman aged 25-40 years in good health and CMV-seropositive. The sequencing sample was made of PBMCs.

This receptor has the CDR3 CASSSSSGGAYEQYF. The bases are TGTGCCAGCAGCTCCTCTAGCGGGGGGGCTTACGAGCAGTACTTC. This chain joins TRBV5-4 to TRBJ2-7, with 12 bases aligning to TRBD2. Spanning cysteine to phenylalanine, the CDR3 consists of 15 amino acids. This entry keeps only the CDR3 DNA: 45 bases, framed from base 1. Germline trimming amounts to 3 bases on V and 4 bases on J, with 5 as the count of junction bases outside the gene matches. CDR1 and CDR2 were assigned from the germline V gene (reference sequence) as SGHNT and YYREEE. This CDR3, with the reference TRBV5-4 and TRBJ2-7 proteins standing in past its ends, gives the full variable domain ETGVTQSPTHLIKTRGQQVTLRCSSQSGHNTVSWYQQALGQGPQFIFQYYREEENGRGNFPPRFSGLQFPNYSSELNVNALELDDSALYLCASSSSSGGAYEQYFGPGTRLTVT.